The clone carrying this T cell receptor (beta chain) was counted only a few times. Its antigen remains unidentified. This record belongs to a study of CD8+ T cells in alopecia areata. Study background: Treated patients took oral tofacitinib at 5 to 10 mg twice daily. General study findings and limits: Tofacitinib significantly brought down scalp clonality and expanded CD8+ clones among top 100.

Treatment meaning: oral pan-JAK inhibitor, 5-10 mg twice daily. Alopecia areata patients gave lesional scalp punch biopsies and peripheral blood samples. In each case, RNA was isolated and then reverse transcribed into cDNA as the sequencing template. The method was immunoSEQ multiplex PCR; TCRdb's version includes in-frame clones alone and lacks a portion of them. Among fewer than 350,000 clones listed, 58% were seen once. This material consisted of CD4+ T cells sorted from blood, taken at week 24, from a patient treated with tofacitinib. The clonotype comes from a human donor with alopecia areata.

CDR3 region: CAIRYRVTTGELFF. As DNA, the CDR3 is TGTGCCATCAGATACAGGGTGACCACCGGGGAGCTGTTTTTT. The rearrangement joins TRBV10-3 to TRBJ2-2; D is perhaps TRBD1 (6 bases). Per the germline V gene, CDR1 is ENHRY and CDR2 is SYGVKD. The CDR3 totals 14 residues. V lost 6 bases and J lost 4, with 12 bases in between.